These T cell receptor beta chains were read from a single sample in a study of shared clonotypes between healthy human individuals. Measured with immunoSEQ multiplex PCR; TCRdb has only the in-frame clones, and not every one. This sample has under 1,100,000 clones, with about 80% found just once. The sequenced sample consisted of memory CD4+ T cells sorted from blood. These receptors originate from a man younger than 35 in good health. The CDR3 runs from the conserved cysteine through the conserved F or W. The D gene is left open where the match is weak. Clone size, where shown, is once, few, many, or a class for clones that have expanded.

TRBV9	.	.	TRBJ2-5	TGTGCCAGCAGCGTAGAAGGGAGCGGCTTATTCCAAGAGACCCAGTACTTC	CASSVEGSGLFQETQYF
TRBV19	TRBD2	.	TRBJ2-3	TGTGCCAGTAGTTTCACGACTAGCGGGAGGGCAGATACGCAGTATTTT	CASSFTTSGRADTQYF
TRBV5-1	TRBD2	once	TRBJ2-7	TGCGCCAGCAACTCCGGACTAGCGGGTACACCCCACTACTACGAGCAGTACTTC	CASNSGLAGTPHYYEQYF
TRBV7-2	TRBD2	.	TRBJ2-1	TGTGCCAGCAGCCCCGGTCTAGCGGGGAGCTCCTACAATGAGCAGTTCTTC	CASSPGLAGSSYNEQFF
TRBV9	TRBD2	.	TRBJ2-1	TGTGCCAGCAGCGTAGGGACTAGCGCTTCAGGAAATGAGCAGTTCTTC	CASSVGTSASGNEQFF
TRBV2	.	.	TRBJ2-2	TGTGCCAGCAAAGGCGCCGGGGAGCTGTTTTTT	CASKGAGELFF
TRBV28	TRBD1	.	TRBJ1-5	TGTGCCAGCGGGACAGTTGTTTATCAGCCCCAGCATTTT	CASGTVVYQPQHF
TRBV7-8	TRBD1	.	TRBJ2-1	TGTGCCAGCAGCCCCGGGACAGGGGCCTACAATGAGCAGTTCTTC	CASSPGTGAYNEQFF
TRBV18	.	.	TRBJ1-4	TGTGCCAGCTCACCACCGAGCAGGGACGAAAAACTGTTTTTT	CASSPPSRDEKLFF
TRBV27	TRBD1	.	TRBJ1-5	TGTGCCAGCAGAAAGGGACAGGGGGGGTATCAGCCCCAGCATTTT	CASRKGQGGYQPQHF
TRBV30	.	.	TRBJ1-5	TGTGCCTGGAGTGTTCAGGCCGGTCAGCCCCAGCATTTT	CAWSVQAGQPQHF
TRBV2	.	few	TRBJ1-3	TGTGCCAGCAGCGACACTCGTGGGAACACCATATATTTT	CASSDTRGNTIYF
TRBV10-3	.	.	TRBJ1-1	TGTGCCAGCAAAAGGACGGATAGCATGAACACTGAAGCTTTCTTT	CASKRTDSMNTEAFF
TRBV5-1	TRBD2	once	TRBJ2-1	TGCGCCAGCGGGCGCGGGGGTCGCGATGAGCAGTTCTTC	CASGRGGRDEQFF
TRBV4-1	TRBD1	.	TRBJ2-3	TGCGCCAGCAGCGAGGACAGGGGAATGCATTTT	CASSEDRGMHF
TRBV10-3	.	.	TRBJ2-5	TGTGCCATCAGTCACCAAGAGACCCAGTACTTC	CAISHQETQYF
TRBV9	TRBD1	.	TRBJ1-5	TGTGCCACCAGGACAGGGGGAGAGGGCTATCAGCCCCAGCATTTT	CATRTGGEGYQPQHF
TRBV7-8	TRBD2	.	TRBJ2-1	TGTGCCAGCAGCTCCCTGGGACTAGCGCCCAATGAGCAGTTCTTC	CASSSLGLAPNEQFF
TRBV7-9	.	.	TRBJ1-6	TGTGCCAGCAGCCCTTCGCGTCACAGCTCCTATAATTCACCCCTCCACTTT	CASSPSRHSSYNSPLHF
TRBV18	.	.	TRBJ1-5	TGTGCCAGCTCACCGAGCGCAGTAGGCAACAATCAGCCCCAGCATTTT	CASSPSAVGNNQPQHF
TRBV10-1	.	.	TRBJ2-5	TGCGCCAGCAGTGCACAACAGGGAGGGACCCAGTACTTC	CASSAQQGGTQYF
TRBV7-9	.	.	TRBJ1-3	TGTGCCAGCAGCTTAAGTGGGGGGCAGTACTCTGGAAACACCATATATTTT	CASSLSGGQYSGNTIYF
TRBV27	.	many	TRBJ1-2	TGTGCCAGCAGACCTAATGGGGGCTATGGCTACACCTTC	CASRPNGGYGYTF
TRBV28	TRBD2	.	TRBJ2-5	TGTGCCAGCAGTTTTGCTAGCGGGGGCTCAGGGGAGACCCAGTACTTC	CASSFASGGSGETQYF
TRBV7-6	.	few	TRBJ2-1	TGTGCCAGCAGCTTTTCTGTGCGGAGTGACTACAATGAGCAGTTCTTC	CASSFSVRSDYNEQFF
TRBV5-1	.	.	TRBJ2-7	TGCGCCAGCAGCACGGATGGGGGCTCCTACGAGCAGTACTTC	CASSTDGGSYEQYF
TRBV6-4	TRBD1	.	TRBJ1-6	TGTGCCAGCAGTCGCCGGGACAGGGATGGTTCACCCCTCCACTTT	CASSRRDRDGSPLHF
TRBV2	.	.	TRBJ1-3	TGTGCCAGCAGTTCCGGGAAGAACTCTGGAAACACCATATATTTT	CASSSGKNSGNTIYF
TRBV5-4	.	.	TRBJ2-7	TGTGCCAGCAGCTTGGAAGGTCGTAGGAAGCAGTACTTC	CASSLEGRRKQYF
TRBV5-1	.	.	TRBJ1-1	TGCGCCAGCAGCCCGGACGGTAGGGAAATGAACACTGAAGCTTTCTTT	CASSPDGREMNTEAFF
TRBV27	.	few	TRBJ1-6	TGTGCCAGCAGTTTCGGGGACCCAAATTCACCCCTCCACTTT	CASSFGDPNSPLHF
TRBV18	.	.	TRBJ1-1	TGTGCCAGCTCACCGGAGTCAACTGAAGCTTTCTTT	CASSPESTEAFF
TRBV7-2	.	.	TRBJ1-4	TGTGCCAGCAGCTCCGGGGGGGCTGAACTTGAAAAACTGTTTTTT	CASSSGGAELEKLFF
TRBV7-2	TRBD2	.	TRBJ2-3	TGTGCCAGCCAAATGGGGGGGAGGCCAGATACGCAGTATTTT	CASQMGGRPDTQYF
TRBV19	.	.	TRBJ2-1	TGTGCCAGTAGTATTGGACTTTTGGGGCAGTTCTTC	CASSIGLLGQFF
TRBV30	TRBD1	.	TRBJ1-6	TGTGCCTGCCCTGAGCTGGGACAGAATAATTCACCCCTCCACTTT	CACPELGQNNSPLHF
TRBV29-1	TRBD2	.	TRBJ2-1	TGCAGCGTTGTCCTTGGACTAGCGGGGGGGCAAAATGAGCAGTTCTTC	CSVVLGLAGGQNEQFF
TRBV6-1	.	.	TRBJ1-2	TGTGCCAGCCGATTTGACTGGGCCTCTAACTATGGCTACACCTTC	CASRFDWASNYGYTF